The present T cell receptor beta chain was sequenced within a study of T cell changes during pregnancy in multiple sclerosis. There are 14 residues in the CDR3. Trimming removed 1 base from V and 2 bases from J, with 8 bases in between. TCRdb's copy holds only in-frame clones and misses some; the assay was immunoSEQ multiplex PCR. The sample has 65,000 to 85,000 clones; approximately 91% are singletons. The receptor's source is a female donor with multiple sclerosis, enrolled in a pregnancy study. The specimen was peripheral blood, collected in the third trimester of pregnancy. This sequence joins TRBV23-1 and TRBJ1-2, with D uncertain. TRBV23-1 is classed as an ORF, of uncertain function. The CDR3 DNA reads TGCGCCAGCAGTCAATGGAGACGGAACTATGGCTACACCTTC. Amino acids: CASSQWRRNYGYTF.